The T cell receptor (beta chain) under discussion was sequenced for a study of identifying expanded T cells in peripheral blood. General study points: Technical replicates showed approximately 1.2 changed clones; approximately two weeks roughly 18; four weeks 19.

The CDR3 loop spans 11 amino acids. Deletions cut 7 bases from V and 3 bases from J, with 8 bases between. Germline CDR1 and CDR2: SGHDT and YYEEEE. Repertoires were generated with immunoSEQ multiplex PCR, while TCRdb's copy carries only in-frame clones and drops some. This sample has under 120,000 clones, with around nine tenths found just once. Worth noting for this clone: The antigen is not known.

Specimen: blood. This sequence was found in a person between 18 and 75 years old in good health. This chain uses TRBV5-6 with TRBJ2-7; a possible D gene is TRBD2 (5 bases). The CDR3 region is CASSRDYEQYF. In DNA form, the CDR3 reads TGTGCCAGCTCGAGGGACTACGAGCAGTACTTC.